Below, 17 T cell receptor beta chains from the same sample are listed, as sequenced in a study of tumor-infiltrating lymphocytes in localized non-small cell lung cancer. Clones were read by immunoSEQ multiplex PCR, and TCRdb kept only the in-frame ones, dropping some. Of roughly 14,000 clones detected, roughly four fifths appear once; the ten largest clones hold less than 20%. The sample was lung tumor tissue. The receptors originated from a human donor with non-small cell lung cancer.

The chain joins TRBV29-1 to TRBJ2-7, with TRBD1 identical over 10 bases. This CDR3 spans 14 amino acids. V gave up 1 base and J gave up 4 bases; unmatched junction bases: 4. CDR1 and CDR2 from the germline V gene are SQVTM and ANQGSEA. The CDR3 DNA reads TGCAGCGTTGAAGTTTGGACAGGGGGTTACGAGCAGTACTTC. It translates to CSVEVWTGGYEQYF.

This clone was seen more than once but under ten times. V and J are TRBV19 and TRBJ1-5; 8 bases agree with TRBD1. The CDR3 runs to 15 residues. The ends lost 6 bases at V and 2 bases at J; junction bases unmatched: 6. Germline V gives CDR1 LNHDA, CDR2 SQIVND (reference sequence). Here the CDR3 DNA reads TGTGCCAGTAGAGGACAGGGTCGAGGCAATCAGCCCCAGCATTTT. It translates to CASRGQGRGNQPQHF.

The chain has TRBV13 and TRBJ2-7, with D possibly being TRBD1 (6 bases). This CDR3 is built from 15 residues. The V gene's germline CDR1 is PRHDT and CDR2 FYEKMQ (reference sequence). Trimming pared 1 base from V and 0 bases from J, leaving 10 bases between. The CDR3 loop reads CASSLVQGASYEQYF. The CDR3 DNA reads TGTGCCAGCAGCTTAGTACAGGGAGCCTCCTACGAGCAGTACTTC.

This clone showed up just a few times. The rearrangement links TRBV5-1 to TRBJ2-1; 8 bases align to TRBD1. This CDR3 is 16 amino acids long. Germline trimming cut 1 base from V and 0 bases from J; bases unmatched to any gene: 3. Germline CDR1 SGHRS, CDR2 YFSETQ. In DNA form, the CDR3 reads TGCGCCAGCAGCTTGAATGGACAGGGCTCCTACAATGAGCAGTTCTTC. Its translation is CASSLNGQGSYNEQFF.

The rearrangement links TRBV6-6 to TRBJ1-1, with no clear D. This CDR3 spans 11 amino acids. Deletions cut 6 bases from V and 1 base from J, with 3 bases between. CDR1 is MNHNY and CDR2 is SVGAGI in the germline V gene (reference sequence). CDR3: CASRGNTEAFF. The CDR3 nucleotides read TGTGCCAGCAGGGGGAACACTGAAGCTTTCTTT.

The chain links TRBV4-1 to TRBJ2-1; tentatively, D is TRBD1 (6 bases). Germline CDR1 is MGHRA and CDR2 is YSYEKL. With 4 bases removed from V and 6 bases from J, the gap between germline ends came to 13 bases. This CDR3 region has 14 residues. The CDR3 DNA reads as TGCGCCAGCAGCCTAACAGGGTGGGGCAATGAGCAGTTCTTC. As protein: CASSLTGWGNEQFF.

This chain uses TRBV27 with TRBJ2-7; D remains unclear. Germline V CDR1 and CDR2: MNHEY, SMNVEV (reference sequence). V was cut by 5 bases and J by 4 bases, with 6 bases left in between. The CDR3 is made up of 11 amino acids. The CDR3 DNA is TGTGCCAGCAGTCTCGAATACGAGCAGTACTTC. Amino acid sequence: CASSLEYEQYF.

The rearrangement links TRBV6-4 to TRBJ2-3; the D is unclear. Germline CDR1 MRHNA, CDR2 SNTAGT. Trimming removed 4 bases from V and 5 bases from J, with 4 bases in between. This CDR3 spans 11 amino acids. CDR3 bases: TGTGCCAGCAGTGGGGGAGATACGCAGTATTTT. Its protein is CASSGGDTQYF.

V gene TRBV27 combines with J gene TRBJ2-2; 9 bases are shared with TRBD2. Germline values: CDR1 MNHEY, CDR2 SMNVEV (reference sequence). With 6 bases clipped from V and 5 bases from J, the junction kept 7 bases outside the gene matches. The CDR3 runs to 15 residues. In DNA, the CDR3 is TGTGCCAGCAGCTTTAGCGGGAGAGGGACCGGGGAGCTGTTTTTT. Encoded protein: CASSFSGRGTGELFF.

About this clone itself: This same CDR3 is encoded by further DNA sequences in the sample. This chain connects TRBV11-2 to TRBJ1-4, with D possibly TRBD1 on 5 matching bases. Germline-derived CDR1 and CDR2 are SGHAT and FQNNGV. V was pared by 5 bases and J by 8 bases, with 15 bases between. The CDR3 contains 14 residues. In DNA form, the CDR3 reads TGTGCCAGCAGCCTAGGGACGGGGGGAGAAAAACTGTTTTTT. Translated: CASSLGTGGEKLFF. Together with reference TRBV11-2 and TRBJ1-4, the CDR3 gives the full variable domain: EAGVAQSPRYKIIEKRQSVAFWCNPISGHATLYWYQQILGQGPKLLIQFQNNGVVDDSQLPKDRFSAERLKGVDSTLKIQPAKLEDSAVYLCASSLGTGGEKLFFGSGTQLSVL.

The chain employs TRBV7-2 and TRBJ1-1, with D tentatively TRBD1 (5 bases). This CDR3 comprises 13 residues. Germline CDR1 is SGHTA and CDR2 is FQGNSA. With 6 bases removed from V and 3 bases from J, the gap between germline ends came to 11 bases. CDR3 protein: CASSSGGHTEAFF. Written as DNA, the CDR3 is TGTGCCAGCAGTTCTGGGGGTCACACTGAAGCTTTCTTT. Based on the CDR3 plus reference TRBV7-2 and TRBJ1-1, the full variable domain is GAGVSQSPSNKVTEKGKDVELRCDPISGHTALYWYRQSLGQGLEFLIYFQGNSAPDKSGLPSDRFSAERTGGSVSTLTIQRTQQEDSAVYLCASSSGGHTEAFFGQGTRLTVV.

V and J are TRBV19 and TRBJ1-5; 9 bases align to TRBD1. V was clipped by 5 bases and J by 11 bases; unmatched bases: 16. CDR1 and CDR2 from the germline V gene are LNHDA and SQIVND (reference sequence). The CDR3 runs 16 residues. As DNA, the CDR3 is TGTGCCAGTAGTGCGTCGGACAGGGGTTCCGCGGGGGCCCAGCATTTT. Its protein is CASSASDRGSAGAQHF.

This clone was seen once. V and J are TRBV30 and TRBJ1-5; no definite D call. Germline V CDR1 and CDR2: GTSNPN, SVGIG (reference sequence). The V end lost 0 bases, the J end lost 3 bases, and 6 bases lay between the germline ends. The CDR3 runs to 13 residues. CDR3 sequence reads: CAWSVRDNQPQHF. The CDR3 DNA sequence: TGTGCCTGGAGTGTACGAGACAATCAGCCCCAGCATTTT.

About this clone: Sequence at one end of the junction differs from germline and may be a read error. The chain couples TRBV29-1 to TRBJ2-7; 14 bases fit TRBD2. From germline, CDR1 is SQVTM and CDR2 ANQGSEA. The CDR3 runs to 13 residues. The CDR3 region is CSVQGTSGSPVHF. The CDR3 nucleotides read TGCAGCGTTCAGGGGACTAGCGGGAGTCCCGTTCACTTC.

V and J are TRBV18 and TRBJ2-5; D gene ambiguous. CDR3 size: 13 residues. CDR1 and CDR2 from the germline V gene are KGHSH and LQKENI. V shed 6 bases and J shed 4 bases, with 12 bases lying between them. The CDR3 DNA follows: TGTGCCAGCTCCCTGAGCGCTTTAGAGACCCAGTACTTC. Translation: CASSLSALETQYF.

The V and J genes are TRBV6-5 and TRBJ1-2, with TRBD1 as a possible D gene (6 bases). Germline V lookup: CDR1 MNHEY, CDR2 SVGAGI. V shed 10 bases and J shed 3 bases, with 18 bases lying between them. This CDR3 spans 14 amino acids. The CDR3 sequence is CATSVWGADYGYTF. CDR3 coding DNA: TGTGCCACATCGGTCTGGGGGGCTGACTATGGCTACACCTTC.

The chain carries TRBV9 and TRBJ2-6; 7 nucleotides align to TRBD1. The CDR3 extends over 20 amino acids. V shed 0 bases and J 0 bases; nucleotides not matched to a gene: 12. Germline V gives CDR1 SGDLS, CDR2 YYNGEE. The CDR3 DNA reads TGTGCCAGCAGCGTAGGGATATCGGGGACAGCCAGCTCTGGGGCCAACGTCCTGACTTTC. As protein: CASSVGISGTASSGANVLTF. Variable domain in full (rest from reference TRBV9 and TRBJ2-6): DSGVTQTPKHLITATGQRVTLRCSPRSGDLSVYWYQQSLDQGLQFLIQYYNGEERAKGNILERFSAQQFPDLHSELNLSSLELGDSALYFCASSVGISGTASSGANVLTFGAGSRLTVL.